This note documents a single TCR beta chain sequence. No antigen is known for it. The CDR3 is made up of 17 amino acids. In germline, CDR1 is SGHTA, CDR2 FQGNSA. The data belong to a study of monozygotic twins with inflammatory bowel disease. TCRdb reprocessed the 5' RACE reads and reports one entry per CDR3 protein, with no DNA. The sample data list fewer than 350,000 distinct CDR3 sequences. Study-wide results and limits: The data gave no support to a single strong IBD-associated signal or clonotype.

This rearrangement joins TRBV7-2 to TRBJ1-6; TCRdb proposes TRBD1, but this gene call is untestable without DNA. Sequenced input: blood. The receptor was derived from a human donor with ulcerative colitis or Crohn's disease, or a healthy co-twin of an affected twin (not recorded which). The CDR3: CASSLSGAANYNSPLHF.